What follows are 11 T cell receptor beta chains derived from one specimen sequenced in a study of shared clonotypes between healthy human individuals (TCRdb year 2020). Library prep was done by the immunoSEQ multiplex PCR assay. The clones in this table, taken by TCRdb from immuneACCESS, are in-frame only. Not every clone is retained; where verified, under half of the shortfall comes from an unresolved V gene, and the cause of the rest is unknown. In all, the sample holds millions of clones, and about 92% of those were seen once. Approximately 1.7% of the sample lies in the top ten. CD8 naive samples were obtained by positive selection for CCR7 among CD45RO-negative cells, yielding a CD45RA+CCR7+ population from which TemRA cells were excluded. Sequencing was carried out using naive CD8+ T cells from PBMCs. The intended sense of this specimen's cell subset or site label: CD45RA+CCR7+. These TCRs come from a man between 18 and 35 years old in good health. Some clones in this sample may be carry-over from other donors' samples.

This clone has a single count. Distinct nucleotide sequences in the sample also encode this CDR3. The rearrangement uses TRBV6-5 and TRBJ1-3; weak D call: TRBD1 (6 bases). The CDR3 runs to 15 residues. The germline CDR1 and CDR2 sequences are MNHEY and SVGAGI. V was cut by 0 bases and J by 0 bases, with 6 bases left in between. CDR3 coding DNA: TGTGCCAGCAGTTACTCGACAGGCTCTGGAAACACCATATATTTT. As protein: CASSYSTGSGNTIYF.

This chain uses TRBV6-5 with TRBJ1-2; D is ambiguous. The CDR3 has 13 amino acids. Germline V lookup: CDR1 MNHEY, CDR2 SVGAGI. V lost 0 bases to trimming and J lost 8 bases, with 10 bases between them. The CDR3 DNA reads as TGTGCCAGCAGTTACTCCCCCGGGGTCGGCTACACCTTC. Protein: CASSYSPGVGYTF.

The rearrangement joins TRBV4-1 to TRBJ2-3, with D unresolved. Germline V gene lookup returns CDR1 MGHRA and CDR2 YSYEKL. Trimming removed 1 base at V and 4 bases at J, with 6 bases between. The CDR3 covers 13 residues. Here the CDR3 reads CASSQVEPDTQYF. The CDR3 nucleotides are TGCGCCAGCAGCCAAGTAGAACCAGATACGCAGTATTTT.

Turning to this clone: Other nucleotide sequences from this sample produce the same CDR3. The DNA for the CDR3 is TGTGCCAGCAGCTTGACAGGCAATCAGCCCCAGCATTTT. It encodes CASSLTGNQPQHF. The J gene is TRBJ1-5, the V gene TRBV5-6; D is undetermined. Trimming removed 1 base at V and 2 bases at J, with 4 bases between. This CDR3 has 13 amino acids. Per germline, CDR1 SGHDT and CDR2 YYEEEE. The whole variable domain, filled in from reference TRBV5-6 and TRBJ1-5, reads DAGVTQSPTHLIKTRGQQVTLRCSPKSGHDTVSWYQQALGQGPQFIFQYYEEEERQRGNFPDRFSGHQFPNYSSELNVNALLLGDSALYLCASSLTGNQPQHFGDGTRLSIL.

CDR3 bases: TGTGCCAGCGGGTTACGACAGGGGTCGCAGTACTTC. As protein: CASGLRQGSQYF. V gene TRBV28 combines with J gene TRBJ2-7; TRBD1 matches at 8 bases. Trimming at V came to 8 bases and at J to 9 bases, leaving 9 bases not matched to a gene. The CDR3 runs 12 residues. Germline V CDR1 and CDR2: MDHEN, SYDVKM. The whole variable domain, remainder taken from reference TRBV28 and TRBJ2-7, is DVKVTQSSRYLVKRTGEKVFLECVQDMDHENMFWYRQDPGLGLRLIYFSYDVKMKEKGDIPEGYSVSREKKERFSLILESASTNQTSMYLCASGLRQGSQYFGPGTRLTVT.

The CDR3 reads CASSLVAVGETQYF. For the CDR3, the DNA is TGTGCCAGCAGCTTAGTAGCAGTTGGGGAGACCCAGTACTTC. V usage is TRBV7-8 and J usage is TRBJ2-5; no reliable D call. Trimming removed 1 base at V and 5 bases at J, with 11 bases between. This CDR3 is built from 14 residues. Germline CDR1 SGHVS, CDR2 FQNEAQ.

The chain joins TRBV11-1 to TRBJ1-1; D is unclear. The germline gives CDR1 SGHAT, CDR2 FQDESV (reference sequence). V dropped 4 bases and J dropped 1 base, with 10 bases sitting between them. There are 14 residues in the CDR3. The CDR3 loop reads CASSSKWGNTEAFF. The CDR3 nucleotides read TGTGCCAGCAGCTCGAAGTGGGGGAACACTGAAGCTTTCTTT.

The chain joins TRBV7-9 to TRBJ2-3; no firm D call. CDR1 is SEHNR and CDR2 is FQNEAQ in the germline V gene (reference sequence). The CDR3 has 15 amino acids. V lost 1 base and J lost 2, with 10 bases in between. DNA for the CDR3: TGTGCCAGCAGCTTAGGGGTCCTACACACAGATACGCAGTATTTT. It translates to CASSLGVLHTDTQYF.

V usage is TRBV27 and J usage is TRBJ1-1, with TRBD1 matching 8 bases. The germline CDR1 and CDR2 sequences are MNHEY and SMNVEV (reference sequence). The CDR3 is 15 residues long. The V gene end was trimmed by 8 bases and the J gene end by 1 base; junction bases not matched to a gene: 9. Here the CDR3 DNA reads TGTGCCAGCTGGAACTCGGACAGGGCGAACACTGAAGCTTTCTTT. Translated: CASWNSDRANTEAFF.

The J gene is TRBJ2-5, the V gene TRBV27; a possible D gene is TRBD1 (5 bases). V shed 1 base and J shed 4 bases, with 19 bases lying between them. This CDR3 is 17 amino acids long. Germline values: CDR1 MNHEY, CDR2 SMNVEV (reference sequence). The CDR3 reads CASSLWGRSRVGETQYF. In nucleotides, the CDR3 is TGTGCCAGCAGTTTATGGGGCCGGTCCCGGGTGGGAGAGACCCAGTACTTC.

A remark on this clone: The same CDR3 also results from other DNA sequences found in this sample. The chain couples TRBV29-1 to TRBJ2-1; D remains unclear. The germline CDR1 and CDR2 sequences are SQVTM and ANQGSEA. V was pared by 1 base and J by 4 bases, with 5 bases between. The CDR3 runs 12 residues. This CDR3 is CSVEASYNEQFF. CDR3 nucleotides: TGCAGCGTTGAAGCCAGTTACAATGAGCAGTTCTTC.